This T cell receptor beta chain was captured by sequencing in a study of identical twins. Whole-study results and caveats: In cord blood, abundant beta clonotypes had fewer insertions; memory showed no trend.

V was cut by 5 bases and J by 4 bases, with 14 bases left in between. Germline CDR1 is DFQATT and CDR2 is SNEGSKA (reference sequence). This CDR3 contains 14 residues. With regard to this clonotype: Its antigen is currently unknown.

One entry per CDR3 protein results from TCRdb running MiXCR on the 5' RACE reads. The sample lists 420,000 or so distinct CDR3 sequences; around a sixth were seen once. The sample consisted of naive T cells sorted from blood. This receptor was taken from a man aged 45-60 years in good health. This sequence joins TRBV20-1 and TRBJ1-4, with D possibly matching TRBD1 (5 bases). CDR3 sequence: CSAQSGTGNEKLFF. In DNA form, the CDR3 reads TGCAGTGCTCAGTCAGGGACGGGTAATGAAAAACTGTTTTTT.